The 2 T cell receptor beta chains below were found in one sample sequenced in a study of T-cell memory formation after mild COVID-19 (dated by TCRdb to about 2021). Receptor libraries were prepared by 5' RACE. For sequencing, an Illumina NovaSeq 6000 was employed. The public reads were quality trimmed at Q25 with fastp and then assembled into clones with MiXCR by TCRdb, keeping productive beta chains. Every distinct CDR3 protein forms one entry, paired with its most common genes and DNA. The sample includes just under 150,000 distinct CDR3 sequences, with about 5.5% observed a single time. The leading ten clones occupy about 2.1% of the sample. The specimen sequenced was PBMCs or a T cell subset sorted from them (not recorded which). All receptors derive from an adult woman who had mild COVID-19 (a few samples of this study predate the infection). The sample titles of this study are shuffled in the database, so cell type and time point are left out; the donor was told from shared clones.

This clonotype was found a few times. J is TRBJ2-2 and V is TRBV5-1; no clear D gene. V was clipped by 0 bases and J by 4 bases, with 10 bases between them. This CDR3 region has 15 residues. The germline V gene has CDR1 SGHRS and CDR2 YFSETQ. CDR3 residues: CASSLEARPTGELFF. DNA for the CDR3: TGCGCCAGCAGCTTGGAAGCCAGGCCCACCGGGGAGCTGTTTTTT.

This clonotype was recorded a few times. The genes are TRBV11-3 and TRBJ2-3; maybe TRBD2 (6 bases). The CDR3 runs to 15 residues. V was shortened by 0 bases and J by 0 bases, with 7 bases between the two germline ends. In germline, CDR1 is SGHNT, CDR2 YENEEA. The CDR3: CASSLDAGSTDTQYF. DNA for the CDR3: TGTGCCAGCAGCTTAGATGCGGGGAGCACAGATACGCAGTATTTT.